This is a list of T cell receptor beta chains from one sample in a study of CD8+ T cells in alopecia areata. Produced via immunoSEQ multiplex PCR; TCRdb's table is partial and in-frame only. The sample includes about 180,000 clones, around 51% of them seen just once. Sample: CD8+ T cells sorted from blood, taken at week 52, from a patient treated with tofacitinib. The source is a human donor with alopecia areata. Each CDR3 is given with its conserved first and last residue. A D gene is named only where the DNA matches it firmly. A row's size may be missing; if present it is once, few, many or a size class.

abundance	v_gene	j_gene	d_gene	CDR3aa	CDR3nt
.	TRBV25-1	TRBJ1-5	.	CASSETGKDGRSNQPQHF	TGTGCCAGCAGTGAAACAGGGAAAGACGGGCGGAGCAATCAGCCCCAGCATTTT
.	TRBV4-1	TRBJ1-6	.	CASSQHSGLGEENSPLHF	TGCGCCAGCAGCCAACACTCGGGACTCGGGGAGGAGAATTCACCCCTCCACTTT
few	TRBV15	TRBJ2-3	.	CATSAPEDTQYF	TGTGCCACCAGCGCCCCAGAGGATACGCAGTATTTT
.	TRBV27	TRBJ1-5	TRBD1	CATGDRAANQPQHF	TGTGCCACCGGGGACAGGGCCGCTAATCAGCCCCAGCATTTT
.	TRBV29-1	TRBJ2-7	TRBD1	CSVEGLDRDHPEQYF	TGCAGCGTTGAAGGTTTGGACAGGGATCACCCGGAGCAGTACTTC
.	TRBV11-2	TRBJ2-2	.	CASSPRTTGELFF	TGTGCCAGCAGCCCCCGGACAACCGGGGAGCTGTTTTTT
.	TRBV27	TRBJ2-7	.	CASSIMYSYEQYF	TGTGCCAGCAGTATAATGTACAGCTACGAGCAGTACTTC
.	TRBV27	TRBJ2-7	TRBD1	CASSSSGTGYEQYF	TGTGCCAGCAGCTCCTCCGGGACAGGGTACGAGCAGTACTTC
.	TRBV9	TRBJ1-2	.	CASSVGPKEGHYGYTF	TGTGCCAGCAGCGTAGGGCCCAAGGAGGGGCACTATGGCTACACCTTC
.	TRBV30	TRBJ2-2	.	CAWTDRFDTGELFF	TGTGCCTGGACGGACCGCTTTGACACCGGGGAGCTGTTTTTT
.	TRBV30	TRBJ1-5	TRBD1	CAWGQENSNQPQHF	TGTGCCTGGGGACAGGAAAATAGCAATCAGCCCCAGCATTTT
.	TRBV7-3	TRBJ2-3	TRBD1	CASSQGTGITSTDTQYF	TGTGCCAGCAGCCAAGGGACAGGGATTACTAGCACAGATACGCAGTATTTT
.	TRBV7-8	TRBJ1-4	.	CASSHPKGNEKLFF	TGTGCCAGCAGCCACCCAAAGGGGAACGAAAAACTGTTTTTT
.	TRBV6-5	TRBJ2-2	.	CASRKNTGELFF	TGTGCCAGCAGGAAAAACACCGGGGAGCTGTTTTTT
.	TRBV7-9	TRBJ1-2	.	CASSLQVANYGYTF	TGTGCCAGCAGCTTACAGGTTGCTAACTATGGCTACACCTTC
.	TRBV5-6	TRBJ1-2	.	CASSFDIDGYTF	TGTGCCAGCAGCTTCGACATAGACGGCTACACCTTC
.	TRBV7-2	TRBJ2-1	.	CASSSGRGDEQFF	TGTGCCAGCAGCTCAGGCCGCGGGGATGAGCAGTTCTTC
once	TRBV30	TRBJ2-5	TRBD2	CAWSVRWEGSGETQYF	TGTGCCTGGAGTGTACGTTGGGAGGGCTCGGGAGAGACCCAGTACTTC
.	TRBV27	TRBJ1-6	.	CASTLDGSSPLHF	TGTGCCAGCACCCTGGACGGGAGTTCACCCCTCCACTTT
few	TRBV19	TRBJ2-1	.	CASSIGTLGSYNEQFF	TGTGCCAGTAGTATAGGCACGTTAGGGTCCTACAATGAGCAGTTCTTC
.	TRBV7-2	TRBJ1-6	.	CASSPMEQLSSYNSPLHF	TGTGCCAGCAGCCCTATGGAACAGCTAAGCTCCTATAATTCACCCCTCCACTTT
.	TRBV29-1	TRBJ2-2	.	CSGGGGTGELFF	TGCAGCGGAGGAGGCGGCACCGGGGAGCTGTTTTTT
.	TRBV4-2	TRBJ1-5	.	CASSPSRGPGQNQPQHF	TGTGCCAGCAGCCCAAGTAGGGGCCCAGGGCAAAATCAGCCCCAGCATTTT
.	TRBV27	TRBJ2-5	.	CASSSGVARTQYF	TGTGCCAGCAGTTCCGGGGTTGCCCGGACCCAGTACTTC
.	TRBV19	TRBJ1-5	.	CASSYGSSPNQPQHF	TGTGCCAGTAGTTATGGGAGTTCACCAAATCAGCCCCAGCATTTT
.	TRBV5-1	TRBJ2-3	TRBD2	CASSPLTAGEGDTQYF	TGCGCCAGCAGCCCACTAACAGCGGGAGAGGGAGATACGCAGTATTTT
.	TRBV6-6	TRBJ2-4	.	CASSYGGAAKNIQYF	TGTGCCAGCAGTTACGGGGGGGCGGCCAAAAACATTCAGTACTTC